Presented here are 28 T cell receptor beta chains from one specimen sequenced in a study of blood T cell repertoires in COVID-19. Produced via immunoSEQ multiplex PCR; TCRdb's table is partial and in-frame only. This sample has 200,000 to 250,000 clones; 80% to 85% occur once, and the top ten carry about 20%. The sequencing sample was made of peripheral blood. Source of these receptors: a man between 25 and 39 years old with active or convalescent COVID-19.

For this clone: Other DNA sequences within the sample encode an identical CDR3. V gene TRBV19 combines with J gene TRBJ1-5; a possible D gene is TRBD1 (5 bases). Trimming removed 3 bases at V and 1 base at J, with 7 bases between. Germline V gene sequence: CDR1 LNHDA, CDR2 SQIVND (reference sequence). There are 14 residues in the CDR3. This chain's CDR3 is CASSIGGSNQPQHF. The CDR3 DNA reads as TGTGCCAGTAGTATCGGGGGAAGCAATCAGCCCCAGCATTTT.

V is TRBV4-2 and J is TRBJ2-5, with D unclear. With 2 bases removed from V and 5 bases from J, the gap between germline ends came to 12 bases. This CDR3 is 14 amino acids long. Germline CDR1 reads LGHNA; CDR2 reads YNFKEQ. The CDR3 DNA follows: TGTGCCAGCAGCCAACCGACTGTGCGGGAGACCCAGTACTTC. This translates into CASSQPTVRETQYF.

J is TRBJ1-1 and V is TRBV15; D uncertain. Trimming cost V 5 bases and J 0 bases, with 19 bases left between them. Germline CDR1 LNHNV, CDR2 YYDKDF (reference sequence). CDR3 length equals 17 residues. CDR3 in DNA: TGTGCCACCAGCGATCGGCGGCCAGTCCCCATGAACACTGAAGCTTTCTTT. Translated: CATSDRRPVPMNTEAFF.

This chain uses TRBV9 with TRBJ2-2, with a weak D call TRBD2 (6 bases). CDR3 length equals 15 residues. CDR1 and CDR2 (germline): SGDLS, YYNGEE. Trimming pared 5 bases from V and 4 bases from J, leaving 15 bases between. CDR3: CASRVGTGSTGELFF. The DNA for the CDR3 is TGTGCCAGCAGGGTGGGGACTGGGTCCACCGGGGAGCTGTTTTTT.

V usage is TRBV11-2 and J usage is TRBJ1-1; the D gene is possibly TRBD1 (6 bases). The CDR3 has 14 residues. The V gene's germline CDR1 is SGHAT and CDR2 FQNNGV. V lost 4 bases and J lost 1, with 10 bases in between. CDR3 residues: CASSSGQWNTEAFF. CDR3 nucleotide sequence: TGTGCCAGCAGCTCCGGACAGTGGAACACTGAAGCTTTCTTT.

This CDR3 is CASSPVAYNEQFF. In DNA, the CDR3 is TGTGCCAGCAGTCCCGTAGCGTACAATGAGCAGTTCTTC. The chain joins TRBV27 to TRBJ2-1; possibly TRBD2 for D (5 bases). Between the trimmed V and J ends, which lost 5 bases and 4 bases, there was a span of 9 bases. CDR1 is MNHEY and CDR2 is SMNVEV in the germline V gene (reference sequence). The CDR3 contains 13 residues.

This chain links TRBV14 with TRBJ2-7; D might be TRBD1 (5 bases). The CDR3 contains 13 residues. Looked up from germline, CDR1 is SGHDN and CDR2 is FVKESK. Between the trimmed V and J ends, which lost 7 bases and 3 bases, there was a span of 13 bases. CDR3 in amino acids: CASKGRADYEQYF. The CDR3 coding sequence is TGTGCCAGCAAGGGCAGGGCGGACTACGAGCAGTACTTC.

The chain combines TRBV6-2 or TRBV6-3 with TRBJ1-1; D not resolved. The V end was cut by 6 bases, the J end by 1 base, with 12 bases between. The CDR3 runs to 14 residues. The V gene's germline CDR1 is MNHEY and CDR2 SVGEGT. The CDR3 nucleotides read TGTGCCAGCAGCCGCAGTGGGAGGAACACTGAAGCTTTCTTT. It yields the protein CASSRSGRNTEAFF.

The V gene is TRBV28, the J gene TRBJ1-5; possibly TRBD1 for D (5 bases). Trimming took off 3 bases at V and 5 bases at J, with 11 bases between the two ends. The CDR3 is 14 amino acids. Germline CDR1 MDHEN, CDR2 SYDVKM. In nucleotides, the CDR3 is TGTGCCAGCAGTTTCCGACAGCCCCATCAGCCCCAGCATTTT. Its protein is CASSFRQPHQPQHF.

Notes on this clone: It is likely a read error: a sequence one base away is far more abundant. The chain is built from TRBV30 and TRBJ1-2, with a tentative D call TRBD1 (6 bases). V was cut by 5 bases and J by 8 bases, with 12 bases left in between. This CDR3 is built from 11 residues. Germline V gene sequence: CDR1 GTSNPN, CDR2 SVGIG (reference sequence). Here the CDR3 reads CAWVLGGGYTF. In DNA form, the CDR3 reads TGTGCCTGGGTGTTAGGGGGAGGCTACACCTTC.

This chain joins TRBV7-9 and TRBJ2-7; TRBD1 matches 10 bases. Per germline, CDR1 SEHNR and CDR2 FQNEAQ (reference sequence). This CDR3 has 16 residues. Trimming took 5 bases from V and 4 from J; bases not matched to a gene: 11. For the CDR3, the DNA is TGTGCCAGCAGCCGCACCCTGGGACAGGGGAGGTACGAGCAGTACTTC. The encoded protein is CASSRTLGQGRYEQYF.

This chain's CDR3 is CASSSRALAGGEYF. As DNA, the CDR3 is TGTGCCAGCAGCTCCCGCGCGCTAGCGGGGGGAGAGTATTTT. The V gene is TRBV7-2, the J gene TRBJ2-3; 11 positions match TRBD2. The V gene's germline CDR1 is SGHTA and CDR2 FQGNSA. V trimming: 4 bases; J trimming: 13 bases; junction bases outside the gene matches: 10. The CDR3 is 14 amino acids.

This chain uses TRBV20-1 with TRBJ2-7; a possible D gene is TRBD2 (6 bases). V was trimmed by 8 bases and J by 4 bases, leaving 12 bases between them. The CDR3 totals 11 residues. The germline gives CDR1 DFQATT, CDR2 SNEGSKA (reference sequence). CDR3 residues: CSPRRGYEQYF. As DNA, the CDR3 is TGCAGTCCCCGGAGGGGTTACGAGCAGTACTTC.

The chain recombines TRBV12-5 with TRBJ2-3, with 11 bases aligning to TRBD2. The germline CDR1 and CDR2 sequences are LGHNT and FRNRAP. Trimming took 3 bases from V and 0 from J; bases not matched to a gene: 20. This CDR3 contains 22 residues. CDR3 protein: CASGFFPLLGTSGNISTDTQYF. The CDR3 DNA reads as TGTGCTAGTGGTTTTTTCCCTCTTCTCGGGACTAGCGGAAATATTAGCACAGATACGCAGTATTTT. The variable domain in full, completed from reference TRBV12-5 and TRBJ2-3, reads DARVTQTPRHKVTEMGQEVTMRCQPILGHNTVFWYRQTMMQGLELLAYFRNRAPLDDSGMPKDRFSAEMPDATLATLKIQPSEPRDSAVYFCASGFFPLLGTSGNISTDTQYFGPGTRLTVL.

The chain has TRBV5-1 and TRBJ2-1; 10 bases are a match to TRBD2. CDR1 is SGHRS, CDR2 YFSETQ, per germline. This CDR3 has 16 amino acids. V was pared by 4 bases and J by 4 bases, with 8 bases of the junction left unmatched. CDR3 in DNA: TGCGCCAGCAGCCCCCTGAGCGGGGGGGATTACAATGAGCAGTTCTTC. It translates to CASSPLSGGDYNEQFF.

This chain connects TRBV7-6 to TRBJ1-5; D remains unclear. The CDR3 extends over 13 amino acids. V was shortened by 2 bases and J by 5 bases, with 7 bases between the two germline ends. The germline V gene has CDR1 SGHVS and CDR2 FNYEAQ. The DNA of the CDR3 is TGTGCCAGCAGCTTATGGGAGGATCAGCCCCAGCATTTT. As protein: CASSLWEDQPQHF.

The rearrangement uses TRBV28 and TRBJ1-1; 9 bases line up with TRBD1. Germline CDR1 and CDR2: MDHEN and SYDVKM. The CDR3 consists of 13 residues. The trim removed 6 bases at V and 7 bases at J, leaving 6 bases unmatched. As DNA, the CDR3 is TGTGCCAGCAGCAGGGACAGGGTGGTTGAAGCTTTCTTT. This translates into CASSRDRVVEAFF.

The table lists this clone with a count of one. The rearrangement links TRBV29-1 to TRBJ2-7, with D unclear. V lost 3 bases and J lost 0, with 15 bases in between. This CDR3 comprises 15 residues. Germline V gives CDR1 SQVTM, CDR2 ANQGSEA. The CDR3: CSVEVFRSFSYEQYF. The CDR3 region has the DNA TGCAGCGTTGAGGTTTTCCGCAGTTTCTCCTACGAGCAGTACTTC.

This chain connects TRBV18 to TRBJ2-7; D gene ambiguous. This CDR3 has 13 residues. V lost 4 bases and J 3 bases, leaving 10 bases between the germline ends. In germline, CDR1 is KGHSH, CDR2 LQKENI. The CDR3 coding sequence is TGTGCCAGCTCACTCGACACCCTCTACGAGCAGTACTTC. This sequence encodes CASSLDTLYEQYF.

The chain recombines TRBV7-2 with TRBJ2-1; the D gene is possibly TRBD2 (7 bases). The length of the CDR3 is 14 residues. Germline V CDR1 and CDR2: SGHTA, FQGNSA. V was pared by 5 bases and J by 7 bases, with 15 bases between. The CDR3: CASSLVGGRNEQFF. In nucleotides, the CDR3 is TGTGCCAGCAGCCTGGTGGGGGGGCGGAATGAGCAGTTCTTC.

The genes are TRBV28 and TRBJ1-6; TRBD1 agrees at 12 bases. The CDR3 totals 20 residues. Germline values: CDR1 MDHEN, CDR2 SYDVKM. With V trimmed by 6 bases and J by 0 bases, 12 bases remained unmatched. The CDR3 region is CASRGTGGAWLSSYNSPLHF. The CDR3, as DNA: TGTGCCAGCAGAGGGACAGGGGGCGCTTGGCTATCCTCCTATAATTCACCCCTCCACTTT.

This chain links TRBV11-2 with TRBJ1-4; weak D call: TRBD1 (6 bases). CDR1 is SGHAT, CDR2 FQNNGV, per germline. This CDR3 region has 17 residues. With 4 bases removed from V and 5 bases from J, the gap between germline ends came to 20 bases. The CDR3 nucleotides are TGTGCCAGCAGCTCCCCGGGACACTCCTCGCCGAATGAAAAACTGTTTTTT. It translates to CASSSPGHSSPNEKLFF.

The chain carries TRBV7-2 and TRBJ2-3, with a possible D match to TRBD1 (6 bases). The germline gives CDR1 SGHTA, CDR2 FQGNSA. V was cut by 5 bases and J by 0 bases, with 12 bases left in between. The CDR3 has 15 residues. CDR3 in amino acids: CASSPRTVSTDTQYF. In DNA form, the CDR3 reads TGTGCCAGCAGCCCCAGGACAGTTAGCACAGATACGCAGTATTTT.

A single count supports this clone. The rearrangement joins TRBV24-1 to TRBJ2-4; a possible D gene is TRBD1 (6 bases). CDR1 KGHDR and CDR2 SFDVKD come from the germline V gene. CDR3 size: 18 residues. Trimming took 1 base from V and 8 from J, leaving 23 bases between them. The CDR3 nucleotides read TGTGCCACCAGTGATTTCGGGCAGGGGCTAATTGAACCCGACATTCAGTACTTC. As protein: CATSDFGQGLIEPDIQYF.

This clone has only a few counts. The chain couples TRBV2 to TRBJ1-5; a possible D gene is TRBD1 (6 bases). The V and J ends lost 4 bases and 0 bases respectively, with 10 bases between them. This CDR3 comprises 15 residues. Germline V gives CDR1 SNHLY, CDR2 FYNNEI. The CDR3 nucleotides read TGTGCCAGCAGTGTCGGGGGGGCTAGCAATCAGCCCCAGCATTTT. This encodes CASSVGGASNQPQHF.

The chain joins TRBV5-1 to TRBJ1-5; tentatively, D is TRBD1 (6 bases). Trimming stripped 4 bases from V and 3 bases from J, with 14 bases between. Germline CDR1 reads SGHRS; CDR2 reads YFSETQ. The CDR3 totals 15 residues. Written as DNA, the CDR3 is TGCGCCAGCAGCCTGGGGGCAGGCACCAATCAGCCCCAGCATTTT. Residues: CASSLGAGTNQPQHF.

V gene TRBV5-8 combines with J gene TRBJ2-7; 9 nucleotides line up with TRBD1. The germline V gene encodes CDR1 SGHTS and CDR2 YDEGEE. V gave up 4 bases and J gave up 2 bases; unmatched junction bases: 7. CDR3 length: 15 amino acids. CDR3 residues: CASSRKDRGTYEQYF. CDR3 nucleotide sequence: TGTGCCAGCAGCAGGAAGGACAGGGGTACCTACGAGCAGTACTTC.

The chain links TRBV30 to TRBJ1-2; the match to TRBD1 covers 8 bases. J was trimmed by 8 bases and V by 3 bases; bases with no gene match: 20. CDR1 and CDR2 (germline): GTSNPN, SVGIG (reference sequence). The CDR3 sequence is 17 residues long. The CDR3, as DNA: TGTGCCTGGAGCCGATCGGACAGGGCCTCGCTCTTTCCGGGCTACACCTTC. This gives the protein CAWSRSDRASLFPGYTF. Supplemented by reference TRBV30 and TRBJ1-2, the full variable domain reads SQTIHQWPATLVQPVGSPLSLECTVEGTSNPNLYWYRQAAGRGLQLLFYSVGIGQISSEVPQNLSASRPQDRQFILSSKKLLLSDSGFYLCAWSRSDRASLFPGYTFGSGTRLTVV.